This T cell receptor beta chain was retrieved from a study of cytomegalovirus exposure and HLA in healthy donors. CDR1 MNHEY and CDR2 SVGAGI come from the germline V gene. This CDR3 has 14 amino acids. With 2 bases removed from V and 1 base from J, the gap between germline ends came to 8 bases. PCR used 60 Vbeta primers and 13 Jbeta primers. Assay: immunoSEQ multiplex PCR; the TCRdb copy retains only in-frame clones and omits some. The specimen's table records about 210,000 clones. Material for sequencing was PBMCs. This clonotype originated in a woman aged 25 to 39 in good health and CMV-seropositive. The genes are TRBV6-5 and TRBJ1-1; no clear D gene. The CDR3 sequence is CASSYNAGNTEAFF. In DNA form, the CDR3 reads TGTGCCAGCAGTTACAACGCAGGGAACACTGAAGCTTTCTTT.